Below are 18 T cell receptor beta chains sequenced from a single sample in a study of T cell changes during pregnancy in multiple sclerosis. The protocol was immunoSEQ multiplex PCR, while the TCRdb copy is restricted to in-frame clones and leaves out a portion. This table has about 50,000 clones, more than 85% appearing once. Specimen: CD4+ T cells from peripheral blood mononuclear cells, collected after pregnancy. The receptors originated from a female donor with multiple sclerosis, enrolled in a pregnancy study.

The rearrangement links TRBV10-3 to TRBJ2-5; 9 bases are shared with TRBD1. V was pared by 4 bases and J by 5 bases, with 5 bases of the junction left unmatched. The CDR3 sequence is 14 residues long. Germline CDR1 reads ENHRY; CDR2 reads SYGVKD. The CDR3 region is CAISGTGDEETQYF. The CDR3 DNA reads TGTGCCATCAGTGGGACAGGGGATGAGGAGACCCAGTACTTC.

This rearrangement joins TRBV19 to TRBJ2-3, with TRBD1 identical over 9 bases. The CDR3 loop spans 14 amino acids. From germline, CDR1 is LNHDA and CDR2 SQIVND (reference sequence). The V and J ends lost 6 bases and 3 bases, in that order; junction bases with no gene match: 4. The CDR3 DNA sequence: TGTGCCAGTAGGACCGGGACAGGGACAGATACGCAGTATTTT. This gives the protein CASRTGTGTDTQYF.

V gene TRBV29-1 combines with J gene TRBJ1-2; 7 bases line up with TRBD1. The CDR3 contains 17 residues. Germline CDR1 reads SQVTM; CDR2 reads ANQGSEA. The trim removed 6 bases at V and 4 bases at J, leaving 20 bases unmatched. This CDR3 reads CSVFGAGRGTVLYGYTF. CDR3 in DNA: TGCAGCGTCTTCGGAGCGGGCAGGGGGACCGTTCTCTATGGCTACACCTTC. The full variable domain, its missing parts supplied by reference TRBV29-1 and TRBJ1-2, is SAVISQKPSRDICQRGTSLTIQCQVDSQVTMMFWYRQQPGQSLTLIATANQGSEATYESGFVIDKFPISRPNLTFSTLTVSNMSPEDSSIYLCSVFGAGRGTVLYGYTFGSGTRLTVV.

This chain connects TRBV7-2 to TRBJ2-1; weak D call: TRBD1 (6 bases). Germline V gene data show CDR1 as SGHTA and CDR2 as FQGNSA. This CDR3 contains 15 residues. Deletions cut 3 bases from V and 4 bases from J, with 13 bases between. CDR3 amino acids: CASSFQGLGYNEQFF. The CDR3 DNA follows: TGTGCCAGCAGCTTTCAGGGGCTAGGGTACAATGAGCAGTTCTTC.

This chain joins TRBV5-1 and TRBJ2-3, with D possibly being TRBD1 (5 bases). The CDR3 totals 15 residues. Germline V gene data show CDR1 as SGHRS and CDR2 as YFSETQ. V lost 1 base and J lost 1, with 10 bases in between. Written as DNA, the CDR3 is TGCGCCAGCAGCTTGAGGGGTGTGGGCACAGATACGCAGTATTTT. It encodes CASSLRGVGTDTQYF.

J is TRBJ2-1 and V is TRBV10-2, with 16 bases fitting TRBD2. With 2 bases clipped from V and 3 bases from J, the junction kept 10 bases outside the gene matches. CDR3 length: 20 residues. The germline gives CDR1 WSHSY, CDR2 SAAADI. CDR3 loop: CASSESGTSGRASFYNEQFF. The CDR3 DNA reads TGCGCCAGCAGTGAGAGTGGGACTAGCGGGAGGGCCTCATTCTACAATGAGCAGTTCTTC.

This rearrangement joins TRBV7-2 to TRBJ2-1; 8 positions match TRBD2. Germline loops: CDR1 SGHTA, CDR2 FQGNSA. Losses at the gene ends were 5 bases for V and 1 base for J; bases not matched to a gene: 10. The CDR3 is 17 amino acids. In nucleotides, the CDR3 is TGTGCCAGCAGCCCCGGGACTAGTATTTTGTCCTACAATGAGCAGTTCTTC. The encoded protein is CASSPGTSILSYNEQFF.

V is TRBV5-1 and J is TRBJ2-3; 16 bases map to TRBD2. J gave up 3 bases and V 4 bases, and 11 bases lay outside the gene matches. Germline V lookup: CDR1 SGHRS, CDR2 YFSETQ. This CDR3 comprises 19 residues. The CDR3 DNA follows: TGCGCCAGCAGCCCTACCGGGACTAGCGGGAGGGCTTCGACAGATACGCAGTATTTT. Residues: CASSPTGTSGRASTDTQYF.

The chain recombines TRBV28 with TRBJ1-1; the D gene is possibly TRBD1 (5 bases). Germline V gene data show CDR1 as MDHEN and CDR2 as SYDVKM. This CDR3 is built from 15 residues. Trimming shortened V by 5 bases and J by 6 bases, and 19 bases separated the two germline ends. CDR3 sequence (DNA): TGTGCCAGCAGTCGCTTGGACCCAGGGTTCGCTGAAGCTTTCTTT. It encodes CASSRLDPGFAEAFF.

The chain has TRBV2 and TRBJ1-1; the D gene is possibly TRBD1 (6 bases). V dropped 6 bases and J dropped 6 bases, with 17 bases sitting between them. Germline assignment: CDR1 SNHLY and CDR2 FYNNEI. The CDR3 runs to 14 residues. Here the CDR3 reads CASRRTGLGAEAFF. CDR3 sequence (DNA): TGTGCCAGCAGGAGAACAGGGTTAGGGGCTGAAGCTTTCTTT. Using reference TRBV2 and TRBJ1-1 for the parts outside the CDR3, the full variable domain is EPEVTQTPSHQVTQMGQEVILRCVPISNHLYFYWYRQILGQKVEFLVSFYNNEISEKSEIFDDQFSVERPDGSNFTLKIRSTKLEDSAMYFCASRRTGLGAEAFFGQGTRLTVV.

The chain links TRBV11-2 to TRBJ2-7; 8 nucleotides align to TRBD2. Germline assignment: CDR1 SGHAT and CDR2 FQNNGV. V was clipped by 10 bases and J by 2 bases; unmatched bases: 19. This CDR3 has 17 amino acids. This chain's CDR3 is CAIPPPGRAGETYEQYF. DNA for the CDR3: TGTGCCATCCCCCCCCCGGGTCGAGCGGGAGAGACCTACGAGCAGTACTTC. The whole variable domain, filled in from reference TRBV11-2 and TRBJ2-7, reads EAGVAQSPRYKIIEKRQSVAFWCNPISGHATLYWYQQILGQGPKLLIQFQNNGVVDDSQLPKDRFSAERLKGVDSTLKIQPAKLEDSAVYLCAIPPPGRAGETYEQYFGPGTRLTVT.

The rearrangement uses TRBV6-5 and TRBJ2-7; 13 bases align to TRBD2. Germline CDR1 MNHEY, CDR2 SVGAGI. The CDR3 runs to 15 residues. V lost 10 bases, J lost 2 bases, and 8 bases stayed unmatched. CDR3 DNA: TGTGCCATCAGGAAAGGACTAGCGGGAGCCTACGAGCAGTACTTC. It is translated as CAIRKGLAGAYEQYF.

This clone was recorded once. The genes are TRBV21-1 and TRBJ2-7; TRBD1 is the table's D call and was not checked against the DNA. TRBV21-1 is a listed pseudogene. This CDR3 has 14 amino acids. CDR3 protein: CASSKGQDSYEQYF. CDR3 DNA sequence: TGTGCCAGCAGCAAAGGACAGGACTCCTACGAGCAGTACTTC.

CDR3 region: CASSQEVGGSYNEQFF. DNA for the CDR3: TGTGCCAGCAGCCAAGAGGTGGGGGGCTCCTACAATGAGCAGTTCTTC. V and J are TRBV4-2 and TRBJ2-1, with D possibly matching TRBD2 (6 bases). V shed 0 bases and J shed 0 bases, with 9 bases lying between them. CDR1 is LGHNA, CDR2 YNFKEQ, per germline. The CDR3 covers 16 residues.

This chain connects TRBV15 to TRBJ1-4; D not resolved. V was trimmed by 8 bases and J by 3 bases, leaving 10 bases between them. CDR3 size: 13 residues. Germline loops: CDR1 LNHNV, CDR2 YYDKDF (reference sequence). This chain's CDR3 is CATGRAPNEKLFF. In DNA, the CDR3 is TGTGCCACCGGGAGGGCACCTAATGAAAAACTGTTTTTT.

The chain recombines TRBV29-1 with TRBJ2-5, with 8 nucleotides matching TRBD1. Trimming at V came to 8 bases and at J to 4 bases, leaving 9 bases not matched to a gene. Germline CDR1 and CDR2: SQVTM and ANQGSEA. This CDR3 region has 13 residues. The chain's CDR3 is CSLRTGLSETQYF. In DNA, the CDR3 is TGCAGCTTAAGGACAGGGTTATCAGAGACCCAGTACTTC.

The chain links TRBV5-4 to TRBJ2-3; possibly TRBD2 for D (5 bases). Germline lookup yields CDR1 SGHNT and CDR2 YYREEE (reference sequence). The V end lost 4 bases, the J end lost 0 bases, and 18 bases lay between the germline ends. The CDR3 spans 17 residues. CDR3 sequence: CASSTSPSGASTDTQYF. The CDR3 DNA sequence: TGTGCCAGCAGCACCTCTCCCAGCGGAGCTAGCACAGATACGCAGTATTTT.

The chain recombines TRBV5-1 with TRBJ2-4; 7 nucleotides match TRBD2. This CDR3 region has 12 residues. CDR1 is SGHRS, CDR2 YFSETQ, per germline. Trimming cost V 2 bases and J 12 bases; bases outside gene matches: 5. The CDR3: CASSLNTGGQYF. CDR3 sequence (DNA): TGCGCCAGCAGCTTAAACACGGGGGGTCAGTACTTC.